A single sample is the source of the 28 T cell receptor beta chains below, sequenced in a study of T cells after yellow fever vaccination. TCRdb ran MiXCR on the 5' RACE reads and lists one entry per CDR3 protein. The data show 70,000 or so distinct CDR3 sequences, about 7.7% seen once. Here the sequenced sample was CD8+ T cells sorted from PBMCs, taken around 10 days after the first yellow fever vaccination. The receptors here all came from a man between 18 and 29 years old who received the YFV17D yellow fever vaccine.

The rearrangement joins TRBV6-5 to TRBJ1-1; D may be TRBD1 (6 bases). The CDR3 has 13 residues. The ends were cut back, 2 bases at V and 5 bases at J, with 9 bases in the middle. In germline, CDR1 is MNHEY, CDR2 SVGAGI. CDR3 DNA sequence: TGTGCCAGCAGTTACAGGGACAAGACTGAAGCTTTCTTT. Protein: CASSYRDKTEAFF.

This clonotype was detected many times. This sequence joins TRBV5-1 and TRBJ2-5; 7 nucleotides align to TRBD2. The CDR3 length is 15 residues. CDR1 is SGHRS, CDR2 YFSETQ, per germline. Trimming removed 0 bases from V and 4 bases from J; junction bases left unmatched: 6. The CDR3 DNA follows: TGCGCCAGCAGCTTGGTCGGGGGGTTGTCAGAGACCCAGTACTTC. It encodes CASSLVGGLSETQYF. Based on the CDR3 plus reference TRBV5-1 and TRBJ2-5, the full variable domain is KAGVTQTPRYLIKTRGQQVTLSCSPISGHRSVSWYQQTPGQGLQFLFEYFSETQRNKGNFPGRFSGRQFSNSRSEMNVSTLELGDSALYLCASSLVGGLSETQYFGPGTRLLVL.

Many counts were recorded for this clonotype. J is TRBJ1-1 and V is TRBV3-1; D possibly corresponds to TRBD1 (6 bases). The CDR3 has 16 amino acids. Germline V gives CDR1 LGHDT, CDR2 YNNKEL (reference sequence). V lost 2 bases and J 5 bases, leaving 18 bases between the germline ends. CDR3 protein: CASSQRGVVVDTEAFF. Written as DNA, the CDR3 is TGTGCCAGCAGCCAAAGGGGGGTCGTAGTGGATACTGAAGCTTTCTTT.

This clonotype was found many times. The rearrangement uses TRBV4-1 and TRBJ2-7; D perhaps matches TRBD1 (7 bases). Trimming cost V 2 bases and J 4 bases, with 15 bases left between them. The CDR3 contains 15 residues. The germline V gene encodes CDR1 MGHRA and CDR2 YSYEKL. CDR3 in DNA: TGCGCCAGCAGCCAACAGGATCAGGGGGGATACGAGCAGTACGTC. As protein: CASSQQDQGGYEQYV.

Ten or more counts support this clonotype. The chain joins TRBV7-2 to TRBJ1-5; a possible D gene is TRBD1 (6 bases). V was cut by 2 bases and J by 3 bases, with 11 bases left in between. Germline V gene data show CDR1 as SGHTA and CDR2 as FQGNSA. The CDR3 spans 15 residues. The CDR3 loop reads CASSLYGQINQPQHF. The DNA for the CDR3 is TGTGCCAGCAGCTTATATGGACAGATCAATCAGCCCCAGCATTTT.

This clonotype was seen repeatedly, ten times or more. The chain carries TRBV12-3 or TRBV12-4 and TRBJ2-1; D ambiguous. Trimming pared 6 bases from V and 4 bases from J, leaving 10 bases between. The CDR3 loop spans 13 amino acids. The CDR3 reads CASSASEYNEQFF. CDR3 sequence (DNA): TGTGCCAGCAGCGCTTCGGAGTACAATGAGCAGTTCTTC.

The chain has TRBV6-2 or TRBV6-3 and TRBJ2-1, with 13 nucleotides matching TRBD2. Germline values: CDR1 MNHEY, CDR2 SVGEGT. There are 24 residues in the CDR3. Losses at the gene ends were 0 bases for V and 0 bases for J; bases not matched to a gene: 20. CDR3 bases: TGTGCCAGCAGTTACTCATCTCCAGCGTCTCTTGGACTAGCGGGGGAGAGCTCCTACAATGAGCAGTTCTTC. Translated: CASSYSSPASLGLAGESSYNEQFF.

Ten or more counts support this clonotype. CDR3 nucleotides: TGTGCCAGCAGTTACCCTGGGACAGGGATTCAGCCCCAGCATTTT. Its translation is CASSYPGTGIQPQHF. V and J are TRBV6-2 or TRBV6-3 and TRBJ1-5; 9 bases match TRBD1. CDR1 MNHEY and CDR2 SVGEGT come from the germline V gene. Trimming removed 2 bases from V and 6 bases from J; junction bases left unmatched: 5. The CDR3 has 15 amino acids.

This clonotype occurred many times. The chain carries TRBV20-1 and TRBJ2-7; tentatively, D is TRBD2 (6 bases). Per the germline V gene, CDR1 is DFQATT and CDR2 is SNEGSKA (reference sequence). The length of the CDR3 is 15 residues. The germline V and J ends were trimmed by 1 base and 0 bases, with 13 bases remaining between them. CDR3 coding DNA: TGCAGTGCTAGAGCCCGGGGAGGTTACTCCTACGAGCAGTACTTC. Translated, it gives CSARARGGYSYEQYF.

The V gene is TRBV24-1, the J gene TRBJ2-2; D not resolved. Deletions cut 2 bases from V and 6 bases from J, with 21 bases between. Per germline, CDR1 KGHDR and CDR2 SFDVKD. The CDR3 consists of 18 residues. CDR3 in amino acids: CATSDYLGSAKNSGELFF. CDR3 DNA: TGTGCCACCAGTGATTATCTGGGTTCAGCAAAAAATTCCGGGGAGCTGTTTTTT.

This CDR3 is CASSQVVQETQYF. The DNA for the CDR3 is TGCGCCAGCAGCCAAGTTGTCCAAGAGACCCAGTACTTC. The chain has TRBV4-1 and TRBJ2-5; D gene ambiguous. V lost 1 base and J 1 base, leaving 4 bases between the germline ends. The CDR3 has 13 residues. The germline CDR1 and CDR2 sequences are MGHRA and YSYEKL.

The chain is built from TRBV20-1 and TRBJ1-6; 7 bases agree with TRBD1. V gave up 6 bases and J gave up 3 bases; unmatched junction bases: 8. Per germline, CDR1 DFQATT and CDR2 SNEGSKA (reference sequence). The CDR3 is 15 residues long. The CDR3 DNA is TGCAGTGCCCAGGACAGGAGACACTATAATTCACCCCTCCACTTT. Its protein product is CSAQDRRHYNSPLHF.

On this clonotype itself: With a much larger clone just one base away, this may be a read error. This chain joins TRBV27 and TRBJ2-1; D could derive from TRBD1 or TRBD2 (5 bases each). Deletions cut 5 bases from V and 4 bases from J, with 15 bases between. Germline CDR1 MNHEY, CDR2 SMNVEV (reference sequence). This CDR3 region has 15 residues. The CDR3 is CASSHRDLRYNEQFF. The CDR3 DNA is TGTGCCAGCAGTCACCGGGACCTACGTTACAATGAGCAGTTCTTC.

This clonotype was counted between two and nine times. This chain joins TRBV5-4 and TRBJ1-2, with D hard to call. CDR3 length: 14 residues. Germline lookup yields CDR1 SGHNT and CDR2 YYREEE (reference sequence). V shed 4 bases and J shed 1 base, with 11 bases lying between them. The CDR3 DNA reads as TGTGCCAGCAGCCTTGCTAGCTATAACTATGGCTACACCTTC. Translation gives CASSLASYNYGYTF.

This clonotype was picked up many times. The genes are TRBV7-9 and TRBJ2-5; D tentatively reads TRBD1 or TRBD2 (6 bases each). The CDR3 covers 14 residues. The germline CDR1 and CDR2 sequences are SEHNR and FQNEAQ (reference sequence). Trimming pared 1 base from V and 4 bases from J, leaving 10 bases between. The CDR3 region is CASSLVGGPETQYF. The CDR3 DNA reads TGTGCCAGCAGCTTAGTGGGGGGCCCAGAGACCCAGTACTTC.

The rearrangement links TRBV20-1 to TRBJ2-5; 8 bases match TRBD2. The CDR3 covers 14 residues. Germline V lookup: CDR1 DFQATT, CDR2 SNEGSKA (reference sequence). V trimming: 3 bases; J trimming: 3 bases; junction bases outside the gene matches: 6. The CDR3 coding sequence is TGCAGTGCTAGCGGGGGGGCCGACGAAGAGACCCAGTACTTC. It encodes CSASGGADEETQYF.

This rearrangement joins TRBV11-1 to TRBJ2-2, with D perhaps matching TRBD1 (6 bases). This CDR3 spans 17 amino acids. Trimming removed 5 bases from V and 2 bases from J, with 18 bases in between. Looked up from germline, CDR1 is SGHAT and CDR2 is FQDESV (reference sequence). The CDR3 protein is CASSLGRGMVNTGELFF. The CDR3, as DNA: TGTGCCAGCAGCCTCGGCAGGGGAATGGTAAACACCGGGGAGCTGTTTTTT.

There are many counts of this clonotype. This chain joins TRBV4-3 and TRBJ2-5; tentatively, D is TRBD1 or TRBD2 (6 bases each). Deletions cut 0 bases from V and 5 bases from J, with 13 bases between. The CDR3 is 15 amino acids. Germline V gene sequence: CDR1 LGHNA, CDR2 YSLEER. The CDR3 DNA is TGCGCCAGCAGCCAAGATAGGGGGGCGGGGGAGACCCAGTACTTC. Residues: CASSQDRGAGETQYF.

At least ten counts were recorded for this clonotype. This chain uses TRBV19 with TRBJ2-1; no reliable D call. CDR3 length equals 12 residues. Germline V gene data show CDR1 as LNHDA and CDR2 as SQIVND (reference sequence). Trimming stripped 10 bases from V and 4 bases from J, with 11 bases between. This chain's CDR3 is CATHTIYNEQFF. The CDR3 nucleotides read TGTGCCACCCACACGATATACAATGAGCAGTTCTTC.

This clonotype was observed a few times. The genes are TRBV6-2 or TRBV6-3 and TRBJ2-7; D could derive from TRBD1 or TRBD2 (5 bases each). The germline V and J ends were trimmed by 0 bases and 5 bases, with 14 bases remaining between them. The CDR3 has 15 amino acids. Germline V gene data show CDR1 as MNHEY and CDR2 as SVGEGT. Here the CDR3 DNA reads TGTGCCAGCAGTTACTCGGAGCAGATGGGGGACGAGCAGTACTTC. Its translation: CASSYSEQMGDEQYF.

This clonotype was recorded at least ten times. The DNA for the CDR3 is TGTGCCAGCAGTCGGACATCCTGGGATGAGCAGTTCTTC. It codes for CASSRTSWDEQFF. The V gene is TRBV6-4, the J gene TRBJ2-1, with D possibly TRBD1 on 5 matching bases. Germline CDR1 reads MRHNA; CDR2 reads SNTAGT. There are 13 residues in the CDR3. Trimming pared 5 bases from V and 8 bases from J, leaving 13 bases between.

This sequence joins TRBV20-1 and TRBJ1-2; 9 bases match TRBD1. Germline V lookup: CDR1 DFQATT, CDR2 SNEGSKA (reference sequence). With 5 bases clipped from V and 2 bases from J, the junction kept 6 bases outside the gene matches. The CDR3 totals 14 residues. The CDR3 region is CSAVHRGQNYGYTF. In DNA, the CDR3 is TGCAGTGCTGTACACAGGGGGCAAAACTATGGCTACACCTTC.

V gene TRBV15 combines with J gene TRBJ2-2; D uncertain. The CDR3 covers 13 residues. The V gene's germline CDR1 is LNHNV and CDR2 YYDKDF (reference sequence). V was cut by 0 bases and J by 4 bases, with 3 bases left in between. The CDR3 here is CATSREGTGELFF. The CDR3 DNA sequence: TGTGCCACCAGCAGAGAAGGCACCGGGGAGCTGTTTTTT.

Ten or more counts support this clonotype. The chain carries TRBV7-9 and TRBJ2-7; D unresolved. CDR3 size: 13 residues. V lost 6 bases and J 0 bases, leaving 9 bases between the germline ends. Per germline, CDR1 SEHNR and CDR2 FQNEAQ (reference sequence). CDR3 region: CASSRDGSYEQYF. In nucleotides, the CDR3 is TGTGCCAGCAGTAGAGACGGCTCCTACGAGCAGTACTTC.

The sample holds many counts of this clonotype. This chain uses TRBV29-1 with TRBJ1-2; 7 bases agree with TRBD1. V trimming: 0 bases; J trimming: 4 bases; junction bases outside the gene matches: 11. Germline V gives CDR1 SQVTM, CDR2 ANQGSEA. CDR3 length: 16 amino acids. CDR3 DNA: TGCAGCGTTGAAGATCCCCTCCGGGACAGACTCTATGGCTACACCTTC. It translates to CSVEDPLRDRLYGYTF.

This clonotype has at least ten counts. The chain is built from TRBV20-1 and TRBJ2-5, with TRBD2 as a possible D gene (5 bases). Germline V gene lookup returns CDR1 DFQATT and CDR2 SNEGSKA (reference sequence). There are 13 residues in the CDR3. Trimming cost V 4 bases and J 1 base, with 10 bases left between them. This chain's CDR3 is CSANEGPQETQYF. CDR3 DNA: TGCAGTGCTAACGAGGGCCCCCAAGAGACCCAGTACTTC.

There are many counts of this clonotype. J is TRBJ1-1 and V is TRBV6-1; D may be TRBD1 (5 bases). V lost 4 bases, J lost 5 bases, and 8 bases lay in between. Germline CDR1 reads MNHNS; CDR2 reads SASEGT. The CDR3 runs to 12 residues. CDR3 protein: CASSVGETEAFF. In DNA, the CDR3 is TGTGCCAGCAGTGTAGGGGAAACTGAAGCTTTCTTT.

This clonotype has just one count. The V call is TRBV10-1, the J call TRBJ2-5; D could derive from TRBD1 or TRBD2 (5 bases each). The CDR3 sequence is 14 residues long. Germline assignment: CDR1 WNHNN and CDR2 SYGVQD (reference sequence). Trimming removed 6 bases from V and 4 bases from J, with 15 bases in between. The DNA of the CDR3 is TGCGCCAGCAGCCCCCGGGGACGGTCAGAGACCCAGTACTTC. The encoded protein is CASSPRGRSETQYF.